This is a list of T cell receptor beta chains from one sample in a study of Graves' ophthalmopathy and Graves' hyperthyroidism. TCRdb re-called the multiplex PCR reads with MiXCR, one entry per CDR3 protein. Here the sample spans approximately 1.2 million distinct CDR3 sequences, approximately 35% being singletons. What was sequenced was peripheral blood or thyroid tissue (not recorded which). All receptors come from an adult man with Graves' hyperthyroidism. The CDR3 runs from the conserved cysteine through the conserved F or W. The D gene is left open where the match is weak. Not every row has a clone size; where given, it reads once, few, many or a size class.

V gene,CDR3 length,J gene,D gene,clone size,CDR3 DNA,CDR3 protein
TRBV6-2/TRBV6-3,15,TRBJ2-7,TRBD1,-,TGTGCCAGCAGCCTACAGGGGAGTTGGGCCTACGAGCAGTACTTC,CASSLQGSWAYEQYF
TRBV7-2,12,TRBJ1-2,-,once,TGTGCTTCAATCGCAGGGTTCTATGGCTACACCTTC,CASIAGFYGYTF
TRBV10-3,17,TRBJ1-2,-,-,TGTGCCATCAGTTCCCAACCTTTCCCTAGACAGAACTATGGCTACACCTTC,CAISSQPFPRQNYGYTF
TRBV10-3,16,TRBJ2-7,TRBD2,many,TGTGCCATCAAGTTCAAAGCGGGGGACGGAACCTACGAGCAGTACTTC,CAIKFKAGDGTYEQYF
TRBV15,15,TRBJ2-1,-,-,TGTGCCACCTCTACGGACTACCCCGCCCACAATGAGCAGTTCTTC,CATSTDYPAHNEQFF
TRBV7-9,15,TRBJ1-6,TRBD1,-,TGTGCCAGCAGCGCTCCGGGACAGAATGGCTCACCCCTCCACTTT,CASSAPGQNGSPLHF
TRBV9,16,TRBJ1-2,-,many,TGTGCCAGCAGCGCTGAGGGACGGAGTCTTAACTATGGCTACACCTTC,CASSAEGRSLNYGYTF
TRBV19,15,TRBJ2-7,TRBD2,-,TGTGCCAGTAGTATGCGGCTAGCGGGAGCGTATGAGCAGTACTTC,CASSMRLAGAYEQYF
TRBV7-9,15,TRBJ2-7,TRBD2,many,TGTGCCAGCAGACTCGGACTAGCGGGAGCTGGTGAGCAGTACTTC,CASRLGLAGAGEQYF
TRBV9,15,TRBJ2-7,-,many,TGTGCCAGCAGCGTAGCGGACAGAGGATCCTACGAGCAGTACTTC,CASSVADRGSYEQYF
TRBV7-9,12,TRBJ1-2,-,-,TGTGCCAGCAGCTTCACCAGGGGCGCCTACACCTTC,CASSFTRGAYTF
TRBV9,16,TRBJ2-2,-,-,TGTGCCAGCAGCCAAGCTCAGACCCTGAACACCGGGGAGCTGTTTTTT,CASSQAQTLNTGELFF
TRBV12-3/TRBV12-4,11,TRBJ1-2,-,many,TGTGCCAGCAGTTTAGGGACAGGCTACACCTTC,CASSLGTGYTF
TRBV5-1,16,TRBJ2-1,-,-,TGCGCCAGCAGCTTGGAGCGGACCAGCTCCTACAATGAGCAGTTCTTC,CASSLERTSSYNEQFF
TRBV20-1,13,TRBJ2-5,TRBD1,-,TGCAGCGCGACTAGGGACAGGGGGCTGAAGCAGTACTTC,CSATRDRGLKQYF
TRBV4-2,15,TRBJ1-2,-,few,TGTGCCAGCAGCCAAGTCGAGGGGCAGAACTATGGCTACACCTTC,CASSQVEGQNYGYTF
TRBV2,15,TRBJ1-6,TRBD1,many,TGTGCCAGCAGGGACAGGGCCTCCTATAATTCACCCCTCCACTTT,CASRDRASYNSPLHF
TRBV6-2/TRBV6-3,14,TRBJ2-7,-,-,TGTGCCAGCAGCGCGGGGTCGAATACCTACGAGCAGTACTTC,CASSAGSNTYEQYF
TRBV13,16,TRBJ2-5,TRBD1,many,TGTGCCAGCAGCCCCCACAGGGGGAGTAAACAAGAGACCCAGTACTTC,CASSPHRGSKQETQYF
TRBV29-1,11,TRBJ1-1,-,many,TGCAGCGTTGAAGTGTCCGGACAGCCATTCTTT,CSVEVSGQPFF
TRBV20-1,14,TRBJ2-7,-,-,TGCAGTGCTAGCTACGGGACACAGGGTCACGAGCAGTACTTC,CSASYGTQGHEQYF
TRBV27,14,TRBJ1-5,-,-,TGTGCCAGCAGTTTATTCGGGAACAATCAGCCCCAGCATTTT,CASSLFGNNQPQHF
TRBV19,13,TRBJ2-7,TRBD1,-,TGTGCCAGTACCCAGGGGGCGGACAATGAGCAGTACTTC,CASTQGADNEQYF
TRBV10-3,14,TRBJ1-5,-,once,TGTGCCATCAGTGGCAGGGCCGTGGATCAGCCCCAGCATTTT,CAISGRAVDQPQHF
TRBV5-4,16,TRBJ2-2,TRBD2,-,TGTGCCAGCAGCAAGGGGACTAGCGTGGACACCGGGGAGCTGTTTTTT,CASSKGTSVDTGELFF
TRBV9,14,TRBJ1-3,-,-,TGTGCCAGCAGCGTAGAAGGTAGCGGAGCCACCATATATTTT,CASSVEGSGATIYF
TRBV15,15,TRBJ2-5,-,many,TGTGCCACCAGCAGAGATCAGGGGGGGCCAGAGACCCAGTACTTC,CATSRDQGGPETQYF
TRBV29-1,14,TRBJ2-1,TRBD1,few,TGCAGCGTAAAACAGGGGGCCTTCTACAATGAGCAGTTCTTC,CSVKQGAFYNEQFF
TRBV19,13,TRBJ2-1,-,-,TGTGCCAGTAGTAACCAGGGGTACAATGAGCAGTTCTTC,CASSNQGYNEQFF
TRBV2,14,TRBJ2-5,-,many,TGTGCCAGCAGTGGTTGGGCAATCCAAGAGACCCAGTACTTC,CASSGWAIQETQYF
TRBV4-1,16,TRBJ2-7,-,-,TGCGCCAGCAGCCAAGGAGGAGGCAGGGGCTGGTACGAGCAGTACTTC,CASSQGGGRGWYEQYF
TRBV6-6,17,TRBJ2-2,TRBD1,once,TGTGCCAGCAGTTATCCAGTGACAGGGTCAGCCACCGGGGAGCTGTTTTTT,CASSYPVTGSATGELFF
TRBV15,12,TRBJ1-2,TRBD1,-,TGTGCCACCAGTTGGGACAGGGAAGGCTACACCTTC,CATSWDREGYTF
TRBV2,14,TRBJ2-7,-,many,TGTGCCAGCACCGCGCAGACAGGCACCTACGAGCAGTACTTC,CASTAQTGTYEQYF
TRBV12-3/TRBV12-4,16,TRBJ1-6,-,few,TGTGCCAGCAGTTTAGCGTTTGGCTCCTATAATTCACCCCTCCACTTT,CASSLAFGSYNSPLHF
TRBV7-2,15,TRBJ2-2,-,-,TGTGCCTGGCCTCCGGGGGGCCTGAACACCGGGGAGCTGTTTTTT,CAWPPGGLNTGELFF
TRBV29-1,12,TRBJ1-2,TRBD1,many,TGCAGCGTTGGAGATAGGGGGCATGGCTACACCTTC,CSVGDRGHGYTF
TRBV19,15,TRBJ1-1,TRBD1,many,TGTGCCAGTAGTTGGACAGGGCTCATGAACACTGAAGCTTTCTTT,CASSWTGLMNTEAFF
TRBV29-1,12,TRBJ1-2,TRBD1,-,TGCAGCGGGACAGGGGACAGACCACTCTACACCTTC,CSGTGDRPLYTF
TRBV6-5,15,TRBJ1-2,TRBD1,-,TGTGCCAGCAGGACAACCGGGACAGGCTGGTATGGCTACACCTTC,CASRTTGTGWYGYTF
TRBV24-1,18,TRBJ1-5,-,-,TGTGCCACCAGTGCTCCGATTCGGTGGGGTCTGGGCAATCAGCCCCAGCATTTT,CATSAPIRWGLGNQPQHF
TRBV5-5,11,TRBJ1-1,-,-,TGTGCCAGCACCCTGGGCATTGAAGCTTTCTTT,CASTLGIEAFF
TRBV7-2,19,TRBJ2-7,TRBD2,-,TGTGCCAGCACGGCACCGGGACTAGCGGGGGCCCTGTGGGTCTACGAGCAGTACTTC,CASTAPGLAGALWVYEQYF
TRBV29-1,14,TRBJ2-2,-,-,TGCAGCGTTGGTGTCGGGATGAACACCGGGGAGCTGTTTTTT,CSVGVGMNTGELFF
TRBV9,13,TRBJ2-7,-,-,TGTGCCAGCAGCGTAGGGTGGGGAGGCGAGCAGTACTTC,CASSVGWGGEQYF
TRBV30,15,TRBJ1-2,-,-,TGTGCCTGGTTCCCAGGCTGGTGGGAGGACTATGGCTACACCTTC,CAWFPGWWEDYGYTF
TRBV20-1,12,TRBJ2-5,TRBD2,many,TGCAGTGCTAGTAGCGGGGGGGAGACCCAGTACTTC,CSASSGGETQYF
TRBV25-1,13,TRBJ2-5,TRBD1,-,TGTGCCAGCAACTACAGGGGGCGGGAGACCCAGTACTTC,CASNYRGRETQYF
TRBV27,14,TRBJ2-7,-,-,TGTGCCAGCAGTTTTTCGGGGGCGACCTACGAGCAGTACTTC,CASSFSGATYEQYF
TRBV10-2,15,TRBJ2-5,-,-,TGTGCCAGCAGCCACGCCCTTGGGGGTGCGGAGACCCAGTACTTC,CASSHALGGAETQYF
TRBV28,14,TRBJ2-5,-,-,TGTGCCAGCACCGAAACCTCGGATGGAGAGACCCAGTACTTC,CASTETSDGETQYF
TRBV20-1,13,TRBJ2-7,-,-,TGCAGTGCTAGAGAACAGGGATTCTACGAGCAGTACTTC,CSAREQGFYEQYF
TRBV19,15,TRBJ2-7,-,-,TGTGCCAGCAGCCAAGGGGAACCTAGACCCTACGAGCAGTACTTC,CASSQGEPRPYEQYF